The source of this T cell receptor beta chain is a study of neurological immune-mediated disorders. In its sample, this clonotype was seen a few times. V lost 6 bases to trimming and J lost 4 bases; unmatched junction nucleotides: 9. The CDR3 runs to 15 residues. TCRdb re-called the 5' RACE reads through MiXCR, storing one row per CDR3 protein. Of tens of thousands of distinct CDR3 sequences listed, around 4.5% were seen once; the top ten hold around 5%. The sequenced material came from PBMCs. This TCR was recovered from a woman aged 55-70 years with multiple sclerosis. This chain links TRBV12-3 or TRBV12-4 with TRBJ2-1, with 7 bases fitting TRBD2. CDR3 in amino acids: CASRPGLGRYNEQFF. The CDR3 nucleotides read TGTGCCAGCAGACCTGGACTAGGGCGGTACAATGAGCAGTTCTTC.